The 10 T cell receptor beta chains given below trace back to one sample, sequenced in a study of CD8 T cells in Susac syndrome. cDNA came from roughly 0.53 to 1 ug RNA primed by random hexamers. TCRdb reprocessed the immunoSEQ multiplex PCR reads with MiXCR, giving one entry per CDR3 protein. The repertoire includes about 100,000 distinct CDR3 sequences, around 95% of them detected once, and 0.3% sits in the top ten. The sequencing sample was made of CD8+ T cells from PBMCs. These receptors originate from a human donor with Susac syndrome.

Worth noting for this clonotype: One end of the junction is discordant with germline, which a read error may explain. This chain joins TRBV28 and TRBJ2-3; 9 nucleotides match TRBD2. Germline CDR1 MDHEN, CDR2 SYDVKM. The length of the CDR3 is 14 residues. The CDR3 reads CATRPGTSRDTQYF. The CDR3 nucleotides read TGTGCCACCAGACCCGGGACTAGCAGAGATACGCAGTATTTT.

The chain is built from TRBV19 and TRBJ2-4; D may be TRBD2 (6 bases). From germline, CDR1 is LNHDA and CDR2 SQIVND (reference sequence). The length of the CDR3 is 16 residues. V was cut by 3 bases and J by 3 bases, with 15 bases left in between. The CDR3 bases are TGTGCCAGTAGTATCGCTGCGACTAGGAACAAAAACATTCAGTACTTC. Encoded protein: CASSIAATRNKNIQYF.

The rearrangement links TRBV3-1 to TRBJ1-2, with D unresolved. CDR3 size: 16 residues. V lost 3 bases and J 1 base, leaving 15 bases between the germline ends. Germline V lookup: CDR1 LGHDT, CDR2 YNNKEL (reference sequence). The CDR3: CASSQEALQNNYGYTF. CDR3 DNA: TGTGCCAGCAGCCAGGAGGCCCTTCAGAATAACTATGGCTACACCTTC.

This clonotype was seen a single time. This chain joins TRBV18 and TRBJ2-1; 8 bases line up with TRBD1. Germline V gene data show CDR1 as KGHSH and CDR2 as LQKENI. The CDR3 extends over 13 amino acids. Trimming took 5 bases from V and 6 from J; bases not matched to a gene: 3. CDR3 amino acids: CASSSTGGNEQFF. For the CDR3, the DNA is TGTGCCAGCTCATCCACAGGGGGCAATGAGCAGTTCTTC.

The chain combines TRBV29-1 with TRBJ1-1, with D perhaps TRBD1 (6 bases). The CDR3 is made up of 13 amino acids. The ends were cut back, 6 bases at V and 0 bases at J, with 11 bases in the middle. The V gene's germline CDR1 is SQVTM and CDR2 ANQGSEA. The CDR3 here is CSVQGRMNTEAFF. CDR3 nucleotide sequence: TGCAGCGTCCAGGGGCGGATGAACACTGAAGCTTTCTTT.

The chain couples TRBV5-6 to TRBJ1-2; D remains ambiguous. The CDR3 extends over 15 amino acids. CDR1 SGHDT and CDR2 YYEEEE come from the germline V gene. V was pared by 0 bases and J by 4 bases, with 13 bases between. CDR3 DNA: TGTGCCAGCAGCTTGGGGGCCTCAAGCGGCTATGGCTACACCTTC. Translated, it gives CASSLGASSGYGYTF.

This chain joins TRBV2 and TRBJ2-5; D remains ambiguous. Germline V gene data show CDR1 as SNHLY and CDR2 as FYNNEI. The CDR3 runs 14 residues. Trimming took 3 bases from V and 4 from J, leaving 12 bases between them. In nucleotides, the CDR3 is TGTGCCAGCAGTGATGTCTACAAGGGAGAGACCCAGTACTTC. Residues: CASSDVYKGETQYF. The whole variable domain, filled in from reference TRBV2 and TRBJ2-5, reads EPEVTQTPSHQVTQMGQEVILRCVPISNHLYFYWYRQILGQKVEFLVSFYNNEISEKSEIFDDQFSVERPDGSNFTLKIRSTKLEDSAMYFCASSDVYKGETQYFGPGTRLLVL.

J is TRBJ2-3 and V is TRBV6-4, with 9 bases matching TRBD2. With V trimmed by 3 bases and J by 6 bases, 13 bases remained unmatched. Germline V lookup: CDR1 MRHNA, CDR2 SNTAGT. The CDR3 has 17 amino acids. The CDR3 spells CASSESLGGGADDTQYF. For the CDR3, the DNA is TGTGCCAGCAGTGAATCCCTTGGCGGGGGGGCCGACGATACGCAGTATTTT.

The chain couples TRBV29-1 to TRBJ1-2; no clear D gene. V was cut by 1 base and J by 4 bases, with 10 bases left in between. Germline lookup yields CDR1 SQVTM and CDR2 ANQGSEA. The CDR3 spans 13 residues. CDR3 residues: CSVEGGVTYGYTF. For the CDR3, the DNA is TGCAGCGTTGAAGGCGGTGTTACCTATGGCTACACCTTC. Based on the CDR3 plus reference TRBV29-1 and TRBJ1-2, the full variable domain is SAVISQKPSRDICQRGTSLTIQCQVDSQVTMMFWYRQQPGQSLTLIATANQGSEATYESGFVIDKFPISRPNLTFSTLTVSNMSPEDSSIYLCSVEGGVTYGYTFGSGTRLTVV.

The chain combines TRBV13 with TRBJ2-5, with D uncertain. The germline V and J ends were trimmed by 4 bases and 5 bases, with 14 bases remaining between them. This CDR3 has 14 residues. The V gene's germline CDR1 is PRHDT and CDR2 FYEKMQ (reference sequence). The CDR3 is CASSSTPMVETQYF. For the CDR3, the DNA is TGTGCCAGCAGCTCAACCCCGATGGTCGAGACCCAGTACTTC.